This TCR beta chain was identified in a study of blood T cell repertoires in COVID-19. Study summary: COVID-19 samples collected from the United States, Italy and Spain covered acute and convalescent phases.

Trimming pared 6 bases from V and 8 bases from J, leaving 16 bases between. The CDR3 consists of 13 residues. Per the germline V gene, CDR1 is MNHEY and CDR2 is SMNVEV (reference sequence). Authors' methods: Amplifying reference gene primers gave estimates of nucleated cell counts. Method: immunoSEQ multiplex PCR; TCRdb's copy keeps in-frame clones and lacks some. That table gives V, J and clone size, and the DNA gave D and trimming. This table has under 200,000 clones, approximately 84% appearing once. This clone appeared a few times. The source of this sequence is a man in his forties with acute or convalescent COVID-19. The chain has TRBV27 and TRBJ1-2; D is possibly TRBD1 (6 bases). Sequenced input: peripheral blood. The CDR3 sequence is CASRKQGEGGYTF. The CDR3, as DNA: TGTGCCAGCAGGAAACAGGGAGAAGGCGGCTACACCTTC.